Described below is a single T cell receptor beta chain sequence and its context. This clonotype was seen at least ten times. No antigen is known for it. Per-base qualities were not stored, and no clone one base away is much larger. The germline V gene specifies LGHNA as CDR1 and YNFKEQ as CDR2. The cysteine opens and the phenylalanine closes a CDR3 of 13 amino acids. The CDR3 DNA has 39 bases and is translated from base 1. Between the V and J ends, shortened by 7 bases and 5 bases respectively, the junction contains 14 bases. The library was prepared using 5' RACE. Sequencing was carried out with an Illumina HiSeq 2500. A second about 6 to 11 cycle PCR used a sample-barcoded 5' primer and a J-beta primer mix. A unique molecular identifier was introduced onto each TCR beta cDNA molecule by a template-switch 5' adaptor carrying 12 random nucleotides. Each sample yielded at least 3 million CDR3-containing paired-end reads. First-strand cDNA was synthesized from all RNA with the Mint cDNA synthesis kit, primed by a TRBC-specific oligonucleotide. Following uracil-DNA glycosylase treatment, a first 18-cycle PCR with universal primers M1SS and BC2_uni_R was performed on all cDNA. The study's processing was this. Each sample was normalized by randomly selecting 1 million high-quality reads, each carrying a distinct molecular identifier. Instead of being binned into consensus sequences, reads with shared molecular identifiers were discarded. MiTCR, run with a Q25 quality threshold and the strictest error-elimination algorithm, handled CDR3 identification, clonotype clustering and error correction. A nonparametric unseen species model with Euler transformation was used to estimate a lower bound on total TCR beta diversity. Through fastp at Q25 and MiXCR, TCRdb rebuilt clones from the public reads, retaining in-frame beta chains. Here each entry gathers all rows of one CDR3 protein and keeps the most common genes and DNA. TCRdb's processing, not the authors' own work, is the source of the V and J calls. This sample has approximately 680,000 distinct CDR3 sequences in its table, and about 34% of those were observed once. The top ten clones comprise approximately 15% of the sample.

This sample was included in a study of blood T cells in healthy people across ages (dated by TCRdb to the mid-2010s). In the study overall: In model experiments, template switching captured about one uniquely barcoded TCR beta cDNA molecule for every two T cells. Using deep sequencing normalized with unique cDNA molecular identifiers, the study measured how TCR beta repertoire diversity changes with age. Donors were grouped into four age groups: young (average roughly 17 years), middle-aged (roughly 40), aged (around 60) and long-lived (approximately 81). Donors of different ages were randomly distributed across sequencing lanes to avoid experimental bias. For two donors (one aged 18 to 30 and one aged 80 or older), the study analyzed two additional independent replicas of 1 million unique cDNA reads from the same blood draw.

Donors were around 37 systemically healthy Caucasian individuals from Russia aged roughly 6 to 90 years. Ten milliliters of peripheral blood were collected from each donor into EDTA-treated Vacutainer tubes. Ficoll-Paque density-gradient centrifugation was used to isolate PBMCs, with at least 7 million per sample. Total RNA was extracted from PBMCs with Trizol reagent, with at least 6 micrograms obtained per sample. For every donor, an aliquot of PBMCs went through flow cytometry to measure the percentages of naive CD45RAhigh/CD27high T cells. Study-level results and caveats: Because the CMV infection status of the donors was unknown, age-related changes in expanded clonotypes may potentially have been confounded. Observed TCR beta diversity per million T cells fell roughly linearly with age, and a significant reduction was already apparent by age about 38. A strong correlation was found between observed TCR beta diversity and the percentage of naive T cells measured by flow cytometry. Estimates of total diversity based on one million sequenced T cells were considered lower bounds and underestimates. Because profiling used bulk unsorted PBMCs, naive and antigen-experienced compartments could not be compared conclusively. Compared with the aged group, the long-lived group had more naive CD4+ T cells, fewer expanded clones and increased TCR diversity, a pattern suggesting age selection.

Sequenced sample: blood. The V gene is TRBV4-2 and the J gene is TRBJ2-5, with the D call perhaps TRBD1 or TRBD2, as 6 bases match in each case. The source is an elderly woman in good health. Donor details come from another sample of the same person, matched by shared clones. CDR3 reads: CASNRGPGETQYF. The DNA is TGTGCCAGCAATCGGGGGCCGGGGGAGACCCAGTACTTC.